Each of the 11 T cell receptor beta chains below was sequenced from the same sample in a study of T cell responses to AZD1222 COVID-19 vaccine. The repertoire was sequenced with immunoSEQ multiplex PCR; TCRdb's copy has only in-frame clones and lacks some. The sample carries 100,000 to 150,000 clones, about nine tenths recorded once. Source: peripheral blood, taken on day 0 of AZD1222 vaccination. The source of these receptors is an adult in good health.

The CDR3 loop reads CASSFETGDYEQYF. The CDR3 bases are TGTGCCAGCAGTTTTGAGACAGGAGATTACGAGCAGTACTTC. The genes are TRBV27 and TRBJ2-7, with D perhaps TRBD1 (6 bases). The CDR3 has 14 residues. V gave up 3 bases and J gave up 4 bases, with 13 bases separating them. Germline CDR1 reads MNHEY; CDR2 reads SMNVEV (reference sequence).

The chain recombines TRBV19 with TRBJ1-2; tentative D call: TRBD1 (5 bases). V was shortened by 2 bases and J by 8 bases, with 24 bases between the two germline ends. The CDR3 runs 17 residues. The germline V gene has CDR1 LNHDA and CDR2 SQIVND (reference sequence). CDR3 sequence (DNA): TGTGCCAGTAGTATATCCCCCGGGACCGCGAGTTTGTTCGGCTACACCTTC. It translates to CASSISPGTASLFGYTF.

The V call is TRBV27, the J call TRBJ1-2; 7 bases agree with TRBD1. CDR3 length: 15 amino acids. Germline values: CDR1 MNHEY, CDR2 SMNVEV (reference sequence). V lost 4 bases and J lost 0; bases outside the gene matches: 5. CDR3 in amino acids: CASSSAGQANYGYTF. The CDR3 DNA is TGTGCCAGCAGTTCAGCCGGACAGGCTAACTATGGCTACACCTTC.

In this sample, this clone turned up once. The chain recombines TRBV7-2 with TRBJ2-2; D might be TRBD2 (6 bases). The CDR3 runs to 15 residues. Germline CDR1 SGHTA, CDR2 FQGNSA. V dropped 3 bases and J dropped 1 base, with 9 bases sitting between them. The chain's CDR3 is CASSLGGLNTGELFF. The DNA for the CDR3 is TGTGCCAGCAGCTTGGGGGGATTGAACACCGGGGAGCTGTTTTTT.

V is TRBV4-3 and J is TRBJ2-7; D ambiguous. From germline, CDR1 is LGHNA and CDR2 YSLEER. CDR3 length: 15 residues. The ends were cut back, 0 bases at V and 0 bases at J, with 9 bases in the middle. CDR3 DNA sequence: TGCGCCAGCAGCCAAGATTGGGCCTCCTCCTACGAGCAGTACTTC. Protein product: CASSQDWASSYEQYF.

The chain employs TRBV6-2 or TRBV6-3 and TRBJ1-2; D gene ambiguous. CDR3 length equals 13 residues. Germline V gives CDR1 MNHEY, CDR2 SVGEGT. V shed 2 bases and J shed 2 bases, with 6 bases lying between them. CDR3 protein: CASSYNGNYGYTF. The CDR3 DNA reads as TGTGCCAGCAGTTACAACGGGAACTATGGCTACACCTTC.

V is TRBV7-9 and J is TRBJ1-6, with a tentative D call TRBD1 (5 bases). The CDR3 covers 13 residues. Per germline, CDR1 SEHNR and CDR2 FQNEAQ (reference sequence). The V end was cut by 5 bases, the J end by 11 bases, with 13 bases between. CDR3 in DNA: TGTGCCAGCAGCCCCCAGGGTTTGGCACCCCTCCACTTT. This sequence encodes CASSPQGLAPLHF. The variable domain in full, completed from reference TRBV7-9 and TRBJ1-6, reads DTGVSQNPRHKITKRGQNVTFRCDPISEHNRLYWYRQTLGQGPEFLTYFQNEAQLEKSRLLSDRFSAERPKGSFSTLEIQRTEQGDSAMYLCASSPQGLAPLHFGNGTRLTVT.

This chain connects TRBV19 to TRBJ2-7; D might be TRBD1 (6 bases). Germline loops: CDR1 LNHDA, CDR2 SQIVND (reference sequence). The CDR3 spans 14 residues. V was shortened by 5 bases and J by 2 bases, with 13 bases between the two germline ends. This chain's CDR3 is CASSLGQTAYEQYF. The CDR3 nucleotides are TGTGCCAGTAGTCTAGGACAGACTGCCTACGAGCAGTACTTC.

The V call is TRBV5-5, the J call TRBJ1-5, with D unclear. Trimming removed 5 bases at V and 5 bases at J, with 11 bases between. There are 13 residues in the CDR3. Germline V CDR1 and CDR2: SGHKS, YYEKEE (reference sequence). The CDR3 bases are TGTGCCAGCAGTTCTGATACTTATCAGCCCCAGCATTTT. Protein product: CASSSDTYQPQHF.

CDR3 in DNA: TGTGCCAGCAGCCATCAGGGACAGGGGGCGGACGAGCAGTACTTC. As protein: CASSHQGQGADEQYF. The V and J genes are TRBV3-1 (or the pseudogene TRBV3-2) and TRBJ2-7; 12 bases are shared with TRBD1. This CDR3 has 15 residues. The germline CDR1 and CDR2 sequences are LGHDT and YNNKEL (reference sequence). The trim removed 3 bases at V and 5 bases at J, leaving 5 bases unmatched.

In its sample, this clone was seen once. The CDR3 coding sequence is TGTGCCAGCAGCCAAACGGACCGCGTTCATCAGCCCCAGCATTTT. The encoded protein is CASSQTDRVHQPQHF. The rearrangement links TRBV3-1 (or the pseudogene TRBV3-2) to TRBJ1-5; unclear D gene. CDR3 size: 15 residues. V was shortened by 2 bases and J by 5 bases, with 13 bases between the two germline ends. CDR1 LGHDT and CDR2 YNNKEL come from the germline V gene (reference sequence).